These T cell receptor beta chains were read from a single sample in a study of T-cell reconstitution after alpha-beta-depleted transplantation in children. From the PCR reads, TCRdb called clonotypes with MiXCR, one entry per CDR3 protein. The sample gives hundreds of thousands of distinct CDR3 sequences, around 17% of which show up once; approximately 5% is in the top ten. The input for sequencing was PBMCs, mostly from graft donor cells, taken 360 days after TCRalphabeta/CD19-depleted stem cell transplant. The receptor source for this set is a male patient younger than 18 who had a stem cell transplant for acute lymphoblastic leukemia, so the T cells may come from the graft donor. Each CDR3 is given with its conserved first and last residue. Fields, in order: D gene, J gene, V gene, clone size, CDR3 DNA, CDR3 protein. D genes are given only for firm matches. Clone size is given for some rows only: seen once, a few or many times, or a class if the clone is expanded.

d_gene: NA
j_gene: TRBJ1-1
v_gene: TRBV27
abundance: NA
CDR3nt: TGTGCCAGCAGTTCACCTTCATCTCAGGGAGCGAACACTGAAGCTTTCTTT
CDR3aa: CASSSPSSQGANTEAFF

d_gene: NA
j_gene: TRBJ1-1
v_gene: TRBV6-1
abundance: many
CDR3nt: TGTGCCAGCAGCCCTCTGGGGGGGAACACTGAAGCTTTCTTT
CDR3aa: CASSPLGGNTEAFF

d_gene: NA
j_gene: TRBJ1-5
v_gene: TRBV20-1
abundance: few
CDR3nt: TGCAGTGCTAGTGAACCAGACAGGACCCAGCATTTT
CDR3aa: CSASEPDRTQHF

d_gene: TRBD2
j_gene: TRBJ2-2
v_gene: TRBV29-1
abundance: few
CDR3nt: TGCAGCGCTGTAGCGGGAGGAATCACCGGGGAGCTGTTTTTT
CDR3aa: CSAVAGGITGELFF

d_gene: TRBD2
j_gene: TRBJ2-3
v_gene: TRBV13
abundance: NA
CDR3nt: TGTGCCAGCAGCTTAGAGATGCGGGAGGGCCTGGCAGATACGCAGTATTTT
CDR3aa: CASSLEMREGLADTQYF

d_gene: TRBD1
j_gene: TRBJ2-7
v_gene: TRBV27
abundance: NA
CDR3nt: TGTGCCAGCAGTTTATCTGGACCCCCAGGGGGTTTAGTCTACGAGCAGTACTTC
CDR3aa: CASSLSGPPGGLVYEQYF

d_gene: NA
j_gene: TRBJ2-3
v_gene: TRBV7-2
abundance: few
CDR3nt: TGTGCCAGCAGCTTAGAGCAGGGCGTCACAGATACGCAGTATTTT
CDR3aa: CASSLEQGVTDTQYF

d_gene: NA
j_gene: TRBJ2-1
v_gene: TRBV18
abundance: NA
CDR3nt: TGTGCCAGCTCAGGCGAAGTACTTTCGTACAATGAGCAGTTCTTC
CDR3aa: CASSGEVLSYNEQFF

d_gene: NA
j_gene: TRBJ2-4
v_gene: TRBV12-3/TRBV12-4
abundance: NA
CDR3nt: TGTGCCAGCAGCGTGACAGGAAGATTAGCCAAAAACATTCAGTACTTC
CDR3aa: CASSVTGRLAKNIQYF

d_gene: NA
j_gene: TRBJ2-7
v_gene: TRBV30
abundance: many
CDR3nt: TGTGCCTGGAGTGGCGGACCCACCTACGAGCAGTACTTC
CDR3aa: CAWSGGPTYEQYF

d_gene: NA
j_gene: TRBJ2-7
v_gene: TRBV29-1
abundance: many
CDR3nt: TGCAGCGTTGGGATGACAGGAGCCTACGAGCAGTACTTC
CDR3aa: CSVGMTGAYEQYF

d_gene: TRBD1
j_gene: TRBJ2-7
v_gene: TRBV12-3/TRBV12-4
abundance: NA
CDR3nt: TGTGCCAGCAGTCGGACAGGGAACCACGAGCAGTACTTC
CDR3aa: CASSRTGNHEQYF

d_gene: TRBD2
j_gene: TRBJ2-7
v_gene: TRBV7-2
abundance: few
CDR3nt: TGTGCCAGCAGCTCCGAGCTAGCGGCCTACGAGCAGTACTTC
CDR3aa: CASSSELAAYEQYF

d_gene: TRBD1
j_gene: TRBJ1-2
v_gene: TRBV4-1
abundance: NA
CDR3nt: TGCGCCAGCAGCCCCCTACTGGGGACAGGGGGCGCGTACGGCTACACCTTC
CDR3aa: CASSPLLGTGGAYGYTF

d_gene: NA
j_gene: TRBJ2-7
v_gene: TRBV4-1
abundance: few
CDR3nt: TGCGCCAGCAGCCAACTTGTGAGCCGGGAGAGCTCCTACGAGCAGTACTTC
CDR3aa: CASSQLVSRESSYEQYF

d_gene: TRBD1
j_gene: TRBJ2-6
v_gene: TRBV12-3/TRBV12-4
abundance: NA
CDR3nt: TGTGCCAGCAGTTCCCACGGGACAGTTTCTGGGGCCAACGTCCTGACTTTC
CDR3aa: CASSSHGTVSGANVLTF

d_gene: NA
j_gene: TRBJ2-7
v_gene: TRBV5-1
abundance: few
CDR3nt: TGCGCCAGCAGCTTGGCTGGGGGGCAAAGCTCCTACGAGCAGTACTTC
CDR3aa: CASSLAGGQSSYEQYF

d_gene: NA
j_gene: TRBJ1-5
v_gene: TRBV7-8
abundance: many
CDR3nt: TGTGCCAGCAGCGCCGCAGGGTATAGCAATCAGCCCCAGCATTTT
CDR3aa: CASSAAGYSNQPQHF

d_gene: TRBD2
j_gene: TRBJ2-5
v_gene: TRBV4-1
abundance: few
CDR3nt: TGCGCCAGCAGCCAAGTCCCCTTAGGGGGTAGCGGGGTAGAGACCCAGTACTTC
CDR3aa: CASSQVPLGGSGVETQYF

d_gene: NA
j_gene: TRBJ2-1
v_gene: TRBV12-3/TRBV12-4
abundance: few
CDR3nt: TGTGCCAGCAGTTTAAATCGGAGGGTCAGCTCCTACAATGAGCAGTTCTTC
CDR3aa: CASSLNRRVSSYNEQFF

d_gene: TRBD1
j_gene: TRBJ2-1
v_gene: TRBV4-1
abundance: few
CDR3nt: TGCGCCAGCAGCCACGGCCAAGGGACAGGCAAGTACAATGAGCAGTTCTTC
CDR3aa: CASSHGQGTGKYNEQFF

d_gene: NA
j_gene: TRBJ2-2
v_gene: TRBV15
abundance: many
CDR3nt: TGTGCCACCAGCAGGGGCCAGGACTACACCGGGGAGCTGTTTTTT
CDR3aa: CATSRGQDYTGELFF

d_gene: NA
j_gene: TRBJ2-7
v_gene: TRBV6-1
abundance: few
CDR3nt: TGTGCCAGCAGTGAAGTCACTGGGCTTTACGAGCAGTACTTC
CDR3aa: CASSEVTGLYEQYF

d_gene: NA
j_gene: TRBJ2-1
v_gene: TRBV4-1
abundance: many
CDR3nt: TGCGCCAGCAGCCAGTATCCCATGGCCGATGAGCAGTTCTTC
CDR3aa: CASSQYPMADEQFF

d_gene: TRBD1
j_gene: TRBJ1-1
v_gene: TRBV5-1
abundance: few
CDR3nt: TGCGCCAGCATTGACAGGGGTAGGGGGAAAACTGAAGCTTTCTTT
CDR3aa: CASIDRGRGKTEAFF

d_gene: NA
j_gene: TRBJ1-1
v_gene: TRBV5-6
abundance: NA
CDR3nt: TGTGCCAGCAGCACAATAGGGCCTGAAGCTTTCTTT
CDR3aa: CASSTIGPEAFF

d_gene: NA
j_gene: TRBJ2-3
v_gene: TRBV7-6
abundance: NA
CDR3nt: TGTGCCAGCAGCCGACGGTTGGGCAGGGAGAACACAGATACGCAGTATTTT
CDR3aa: CASSRRLGRENTDTQYF

d_gene: TRBD1
j_gene: TRBJ2-3
v_gene: TRBV11-2
abundance: few
CDR3nt: TGTGCCACCACAGGGGGATTAGATACGCAGTATTTT
CDR3aa: CATTGGLDTQYF

d_gene: TRBD2
j_gene: TRBJ2-7
v_gene: TRBV4-2
abundance: NA
CDR3nt: TGTGCCAGCAGCCAAGATGCAAAGACTAGCGGGAAATACGAGCAGTACTTC
CDR3aa: CASSQDAKTSGKYEQYF

d_gene: TRBD1
j_gene: TRBJ1-5
v_gene: TRBV19
abundance: NA
CDR3nt: TGTGCCAGTAGTATTCCCTCGGACAGGGTAGCTAATCAGCCCCAGCATTTT
CDR3aa: CASSIPSDRVANQPQHF

d_gene: NA
j_gene: TRBJ2-7
v_gene: TRBV11-2
abundance: NA
CDR3nt: TGTGCCAGCAGCTTAGTGCGGGGTTCGGCCTACGAGCAGTACTTC
CDR3aa: CASSLVRGSAYEQYF

d_gene: TRBD2
j_gene: TRBJ2-5
v_gene: TRBV7-2
abundance: NA
CDR3nt: TGTGCCAGCAGCTCGGGACTAGCGGGAGGTGGGGAGACCCAGTACTTC
CDR3aa: CASSSGLAGGGETQYF

d_gene: TRBD2
j_gene: TRBJ2-2
v_gene: TRBV6-4
abundance: NA
CDR3nt: TGTGCCAGCAAAGAGGAGCGGGAGATTACCGGGGAGCTGTTTTTT
CDR3aa: CASKEEREITGELFF

d_gene: NA
j_gene: TRBJ1-2
v_gene: TRBV29-1
abundance: few
CDR3nt: TGCAGCGTTGGGGTATTAGGCGGACTAAACTATGGCTACACCTTC
CDR3aa: CSVGVLGGLNYGYTF